This TCR beta chain was captured in a study of T cells in Graves' hyperthyroidism and ophthalmopathy. CDR3 size: 15 residues. In germline, CDR1 is MDHEN, CDR2 SYDVKM. The V end lost 5 bases, the J end lost 6 bases, and 17 bases lay between the germline ends. There are many counts of this clonotype. Its antigen is undetermined. For ophthalmopathy patients, the Clinical Activity Score was at least 3 and the NOSPECS grade at least 4; duration was under 3 months. Diagnoses rested on clinical symptoms, serum thyroxine and TRAb, thyroid ultrasound and orbital computed tomography. From roughly 9.2 ml of fresh peripheral blood, PBMCs were isolated. Findings of the study overall: Most thyroid-expanded clonotypes above 0.001 were also found in blood.

Amplified regions were TCR beta CDR3 sequences from RNA transcripts. The HTBI set primed first-round TCR CDR3 RT-PCR. MiXCR, applied by TCRdb to the multiplex PCR reads, yields one record per CDR3 protein. The data hold about 640,000 distinct CDR3 sequences, with less than 25% observed a single time. Sequencing used blood. The receptor's source is a man aged 25 to 40 with Graves' ophthalmopathy. The chain joins TRBV28 to TRBJ2-1; D gene ambiguous. The CDR3 DNA reads as TGTGCCAGCAGTGGATGGGAAGGAAGGGTCAATGAGCAGTTCTTC. It yields the protein CASSGWEGRVNEQFF.